A selection of T cell receptor beta chains follows, all from one sample in a study of blood T cell repertoires in COVID-19. The method was immunoSEQ multiplex PCR; TCRdb's version includes in-frame clones alone and lacks a portion of them. The sample lists about 73,000 clones, over 80% occurring once. The sequencing input was peripheral blood. Source of these receptors: a man at least 80 years old with active or convalescent COVID-19. Each CDR3 is given with its conserved first and last residue. Fields, in order: J gene, V gene, clone size, CDR3 protein. Where a row states a size, it is once, few, many or the class of an expanded clone; other rows omit it.

j_gene: TRBJ2-1; v_gene: TRBV19; abundance: once; CDR3aa: CATTNAGQGNEQFF
j_gene: TRBJ1-1; v_gene: TRBV7-9; abundance: .; CDR3aa: CASSLAGLGVTEAFF
j_gene: TRBJ2-1; v_gene: TRBV19; abundance: .; CDR3aa: CASSIDGVRGNEQFF
j_gene: TRBJ2-7; v_gene: TRBV30; abundance: .; CDR3aa: CAWSADNYEQYF
j_gene: TRBJ1-6; v_gene: TRBV30; abundance: .; CDR3aa: CAWSVLQEGSPLHF
j_gene: TRBJ2-7; v_gene: TRBV10-3; abundance: .; CDR3aa: CAISETTPDRSRHEQYF
j_gene: TRBJ2-2; v_gene: TRBV10-1; abundance: .; CDR3aa: CASSVSGGAGELFF
j_gene: TRBJ2-7; v_gene: TRBV7-6; abundance: .; CDR3aa: CASSLQDMEQYF
j_gene: TRBJ2-3; v_gene: TRBV5-4; abundance: .; CDR3aa: CASSLRLAGSTDTQYF
j_gene: TRBJ2-7; v_gene: TRBV4-1; abundance: .; CDR3aa: CASSQEVRGYPEQYF
j_gene: TRBJ2-1; v_gene: TRBV7-9; abundance: .; CDR3aa: CASSLGHSEQFF
j_gene: TRBJ1-4; v_gene: TRBV30; abundance: once; CDR3aa: CAWMVGAEKLFF
j_gene: TRBJ2-7; v_gene: TRBV6-2/TRBV6-3; abundance: .; CDR3aa: CASSYTSYEQYF
j_gene: TRBJ2-7; v_gene: TRBV18; abundance: .; CDR3aa: CASSPGLDYEQYF
j_gene: TRBJ1-1; v_gene: TRBV29-1; abundance: .; CDR3aa: CSGRNTEAFF
j_gene: TRBJ2-1; v_gene: TRBV11-3; abundance: .; CDR3aa: CASSLDRVGNSYNEQFF
j_gene: TRBJ2-7; v_gene: TRBV11-3; abundance: .; CDR3aa: CASNFQGAHPTYEQYF
j_gene: TRBJ1-2; v_gene: TRBV30; abundance: .; CDR3aa: CAWSPTGNYGYTF
j_gene: TRBJ1-2; v_gene: TRBV20-1; abundance: .; CDR3aa: CSASSGLANYGYTF
j_gene: TRBJ1-6; v_gene: TRBV4-1; abundance: few; CDR3aa: CASRLTVNNSPLHF
j_gene: TRBJ2-5; v_gene: TRBV5-6; abundance: .; CDR3aa: CASSARRVSGQETQYF
j_gene: TRBJ2-1; v_gene: TRBV9; abundance: .; CDR3aa: CASSVRTSGSNGDEQFF
j_gene: TRBJ1-5; v_gene: TRBV18; abundance: few; CDR3aa: CASSASGTGNQPQHF
j_gene: TRBJ2-2; v_gene: TRBV7-9; abundance: .; CDR3aa: CASLFGGNTGELFF
j_gene: TRBJ2-7; v_gene: TRBV2; abundance: .; CDR3aa: CASRPTGAHEQYF
j_gene: TRBJ2-4; v_gene: TRBV6-5; abundance: once; CDR3aa: CASTPRQGANIQYF